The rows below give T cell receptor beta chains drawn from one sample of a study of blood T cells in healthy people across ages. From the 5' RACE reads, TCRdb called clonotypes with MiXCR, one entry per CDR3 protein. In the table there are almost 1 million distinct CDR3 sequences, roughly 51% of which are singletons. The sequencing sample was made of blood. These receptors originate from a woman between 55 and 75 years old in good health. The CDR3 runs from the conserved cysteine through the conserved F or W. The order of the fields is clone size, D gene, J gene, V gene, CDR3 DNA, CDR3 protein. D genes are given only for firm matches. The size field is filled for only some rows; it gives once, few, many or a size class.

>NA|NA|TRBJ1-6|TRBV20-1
TGCAGTGCTAACCGTCTTCGCGGCCCGATGGATTCACCCCTCCACTTT
CSANRLRGPMDSPLHF
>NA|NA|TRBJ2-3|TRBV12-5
TGTGCTAGTGGTTCTGGCTTGGCGGGGTCCACAGATACGCAGTATTTT
CASGSGLAGSTDTQYF
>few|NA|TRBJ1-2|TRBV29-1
TGCAGCGTTGAAACGACGGTCTATGGCTACACCTTC
CSVETTVYGYTF
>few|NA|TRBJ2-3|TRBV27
TGTGCCAGCAGTGCTACGACTTGGCCTGGGGATACGCAGTATTTT
CASSATTWPGDTQYF
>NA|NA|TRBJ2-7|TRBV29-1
TGCAGCGTACGTCCGGGACCCACATACGAGCAGTACTTC
CSVRPGPTYEQYF
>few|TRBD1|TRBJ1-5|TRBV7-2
TGTGCCAGCAGCTTAACGACAGGGGTCCGTCAGCCCCAGCATTTT
CASSLTTGVRQPQHF
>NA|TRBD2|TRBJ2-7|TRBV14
TGTGCCAGCAGCCCGGGACTAGCGGGAGCCCATGTGAGGGAGCAGTACTTC
CASSPGLAGAHVREQYF
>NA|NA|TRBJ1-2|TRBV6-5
TGTGCCAGCAGTTACTCTGCTGGCGGCTACACCTTC
CASSYSAGGYTF
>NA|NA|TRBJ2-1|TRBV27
TGTGCCAGCGGTTACGGGCGGGGTTATGAGCAGTTCTTC
CASGYGRGYEQFF
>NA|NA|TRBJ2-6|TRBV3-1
TGTGCCAGCAGCCAAGGTCCGAGACAGGCTAAACCTGGGGCCAACGTCCTGACTTTC
CASSQGPRQAKPGANVLTF
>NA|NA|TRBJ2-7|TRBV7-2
TGTGCCAGCAGCTACCCAGGGGTCCCCTACGAGCAGTACTTC
CASSYPGVPYEQYF
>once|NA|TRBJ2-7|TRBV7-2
TGTGCCAGCAGCTTAAAAGCGACCACCTACGAGCAGTACTTC
CASSLKATTYEQYF
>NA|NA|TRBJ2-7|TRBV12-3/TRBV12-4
TGTGCCAGCAGTGTTAACGGCCCCTACGAGCAGTACTTC
CASSVNGPYEQYF
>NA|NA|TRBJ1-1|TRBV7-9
TGTGCCAGCAGCCCAGAGGCTCGGGAAGCTTTCTTT
CASSPEAREAFF
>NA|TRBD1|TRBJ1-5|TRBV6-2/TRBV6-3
TGTGCCAGCAGTTACCCAGGGACAGGGGGCTCGAGCAATCAGCCCCAGCATTTT
CASSYPGTGGSSNQPQHF
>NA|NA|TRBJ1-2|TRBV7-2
TGTGCCAGCAGCTTACAGACAGACTATGGCTACACCTTC
CASSLQTDYGYTF
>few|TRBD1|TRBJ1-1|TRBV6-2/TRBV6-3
TGTGCCAGTACGGACAGGAGGTGGACCACTGAAGCTTTCTTT
CASTDRRWTTEAFF
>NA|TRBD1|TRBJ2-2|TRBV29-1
TGCAGCGTTAAGCCGGGACAGGGCCCGAACACCGGGGAGCTGTTTTTT
CSVKPGQGPNTGELFF
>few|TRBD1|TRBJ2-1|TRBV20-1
TGCAGTGCTAGAACACAGGGGTACTCCTACAATGAGCAGTTCTTC
CSARTQGYSYNEQFF
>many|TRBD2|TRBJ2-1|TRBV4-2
TGTGCCAGCAGCCGTAGCGGGACCTCCTACAATGAGCAGTTCTTC
CASSRSGTSYNEQFF
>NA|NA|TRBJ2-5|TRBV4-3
TGCGCCAGCAGCCAAGATAGGGGGTCGGTAGAGACCCAGTACTTC
CASSQDRGSVETQYF
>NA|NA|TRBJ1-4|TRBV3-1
TGTGCCAGCAGCCAACTGGGAGCCCATGAAAAACTGTTTTTT
CASSQLGAHEKLFF
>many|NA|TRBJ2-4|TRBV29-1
TGCAGCGTTGAAGATCGGTTCGGGGAAAACATTCAGTACTTC
CSVEDRFGENIQYF
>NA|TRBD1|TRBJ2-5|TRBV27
TGTGCCAGCAGTCCCGGGACAGTCTTTAGGGAGACCCAGTACTTC
CASSPGTVFRETQYF
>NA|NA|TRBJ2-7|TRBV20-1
TGCAGTGCTAGAACCCTTCCCAGGGGCAGAGGCCAAAGCTCCTACGAGCAGTACTTC
CSARTLPRGRGQSSYEQYF
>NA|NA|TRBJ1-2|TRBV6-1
TGTGCCAGCAGTGCAGTCCCTAACTATGGCTACACCTTC
CASSAVPNYGYTF
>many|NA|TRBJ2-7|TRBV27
TGTGCCAGCAGCTTAGGAGGGAGAGGATACGAGCAGTACTTC
CASSLGGRGYEQYF
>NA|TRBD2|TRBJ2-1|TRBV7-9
TGTGCCAGCAGCAGACCCGGGACTAGCGGGAGACTGAATGAGCAGTTCTTC
CASSRPGTSGRLNEQFF
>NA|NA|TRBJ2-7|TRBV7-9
TGTGCCAGCAGCTTAGCCCGGGACACCGACGAGCAGTACTTC
CASSLARDTDEQYF
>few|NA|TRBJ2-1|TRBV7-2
TGTGCCAGCAGCTTAGTATTATGGGGCGGTTCGGGCGGGCGTTACAATGAGCAGTTCTTC
CASSLVLWGGSGGRYNEQFF
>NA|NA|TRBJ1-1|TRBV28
TGTGCCATCGGGGGCGGGGTTCCCACTGAAGCTTTCTTT
CAIGGGVPTEAFF
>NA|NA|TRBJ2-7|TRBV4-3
TGCGCCAGCAGCCATGACCCTCGGACAGCCAGTTACTACGAGCAGTACTTC
CASSHDPRTASYYEQYF
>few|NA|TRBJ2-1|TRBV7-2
TGTGCCAGCAGCTATAGAAGAATAGGAGACAACAATGAGCAGTTCTTC
CASSYRRIGDNNEQFF
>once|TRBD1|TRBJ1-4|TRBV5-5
TGTGCCAGCAGCGTCGGAGGACAGGATGAAAAACTGTTTTTT
CASSVGGQDEKLFF
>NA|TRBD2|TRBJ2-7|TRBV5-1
TGCGCCAGCAGCTTGGGCACCACCGGGACTAGCCGCTACGAGCAGTACTTC
CASSLGTTGTSRYEQYF
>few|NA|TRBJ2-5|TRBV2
TGTGCCAGCAGTGAGGACGGAGCCTGGGGAAAGACCCAGTACTTC
CASSEDGAWGKTQYF
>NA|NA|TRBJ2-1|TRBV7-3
TGTGCCAGCAGCTTAACTCCTGACAATGAGCAGTTCTTC
CASSLTPDNEQFF
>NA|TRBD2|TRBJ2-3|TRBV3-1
TGTGCCAGCGGACGACTCGTAGCGGGAAGTCCGCAGTATTTT
CASGRLVAGSPQYF
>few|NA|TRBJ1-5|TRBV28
TGTGCCAGCAGTTTCCTCGGTGATAGCAATCAGCCCCAGCATTTT
CASSFLGDSNQPQHF
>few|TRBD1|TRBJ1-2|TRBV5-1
TGCGCCAGCAGCTTACTGGACAGGTCCGCAACCCACCACGGCTATGGCTACACCTTC
CASSLLDRSATHHGYGYTF
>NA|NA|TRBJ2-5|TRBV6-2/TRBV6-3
TGTGCCAGCTGGTCCTGGGGCCAAGAGACCCAGTACTTC
CASWSWGQETQYF